The 32 T cell receptor beta chains presented below share a single source sample, sequenced in a study of blood T cell repertoires in COVID-19. TCRdb keeps only in-frame clones here, not all; method: immunoSEQ multiplex PCR. The table has a few hundred thousand clones, about 80% seen once. What was sequenced was PBMCs or T cells enriched from blood (not recorded which). The receptors originated from a man between 50 and 59 years old who had recovered from COVID-19.

This chain links TRBV27 with TRBJ1-1, with D maybe TRBD1 (5 bases). The CDR3 has 15 residues. V lost 6 bases, J lost 2 bases, and 16 bases lay in between. Germline CDR1 MNHEY, CDR2 SMNVEV (reference sequence). This chain's CDR3 is CASSSTFRGNTEAFF. CDR3 coding DNA: TGTGCCAGCAGCTCTACTTTTAGGGGCAACACTGAAGCTTTCTTT.

The J gene is TRBJ1-1, the V gene TRBV11-2; D is unclear. CDR1 SGHAT and CDR2 FQNNGV come from the germline V gene. The CDR3 covers 14 residues. Trimming took 0 bases from V and 4 from J, leaving 9 bases between them. CDR3 protein: CASSLEVSGTEAFF. CDR3 bases: TGTGCCAGCAGCTTAGAGGTTTCGGGCACTGAAGCTTTCTTT.

The V gene is TRBV24-1, the J gene TRBJ2-1, with 7 bases lining up with TRBD2. Germline CDR1 reads KGHDR; CDR2 reads SFDVKD. The CDR3 length is 16 residues. V shed 4 bases, J shed 3 bases, and the junction held 8 bases outside the gene matches. The CDR3 here is CATSDNRLAFYNEQFF. The CDR3 bases are TGTGCCACCAGTGACAATAGACTAGCCTTCTACAATGAGCAGTTCTTC.

The chain uses TRBV6-5 and TRBJ1-5; perhaps TRBD1 as D (6 bases). Germline assignment: CDR1 MNHEY and CDR2 SVGAGI. CDR3 length: 13 amino acids. Trimming removed 8 bases at V and 7 bases at J, with 15 bases between. The DNA of the CDR3 is TGTGCCAGCCGTTGGGGGCTTGGGCAGCCCCAGCATTTT. The encoded protein is CASRWGLGQPQHF.

V and J are TRBV7-3 and TRBJ1-1; 9 bases line up with TRBD1. V lost 5 bases and J lost 7; bases outside the gene matches: 11. The CDR3 covers 15 residues. Germline-derived CDR1 and CDR2 are SGHTA and FQGTGA. This chain's CDR3 is CASSPTTGGSFEAFF. The CDR3 bases are TGTGCCAGCAGCCCCACGACAGGGGGTTCTTTTGAAGCTTTCTTT. The whole variable domain, remainder taken from reference TRBV7-3 and TRBJ1-1, is GAGVSQTPSNKVTEKGKYVELRCDPISGHTALYWYRQSLGQGPEFLIYFQGTGAADDSGLPNDRFFAVRPEGSVSTLKIQRTERGDSAVYLCASSPTTGGSFEAFFGQGTRLTVV.

A few counts support this clone. This chain uses TRBV29-1 with TRBJ2-1; D not resolved. The CDR3 runs to 12 residues. In germline, CDR1 is SQVTM, CDR2 ANQGSEA. Trimming left V 3 bases short and J 6 bases short, with 9 bases between. This CDR3 is CSVDPSGNEQFF. CDR3 nucleotides: TGCAGCGTTGATCCTAGTGGCAATGAGCAGTTCTTC.

The chain is built from TRBV7-2 and TRBJ2-3, with TRBD2 matching over 13 bases. V was clipped by 5 bases and J by 6 bases; unmatched bases: 8. Germline values: CDR1 SGHTA, CDR2 FQGNSA. This CDR3 region has 16 residues. CDR3 loop: CASSARLAGGADTQYF. In nucleotides, the CDR3 is TGTGCCAGCAGCGCGCGACTAGCGGGAGGCGCGGATACGCAGTATTTT.

This clone was counted between two and nine times. The rearrangement joins TRBV28 to TRBJ1-2; possibly TRBD1 for D (5 bases). Germline lookup yields CDR1 MDHEN and CDR2 SYDVKM. Trimming cost V 3 bases and J 6 bases, with 11 bases left between them. The CDR3 is 13 residues long. CDR3 coding DNA: TGTGCCAGCAGTTTTCTATGGGGCGATGGCTACACCTTC. Encoded protein: CASSFLWGDGYTF.

This chain connects TRBV5-1 to TRBJ2-7, with 12 bases aligning to TRBD1. CDR3 length: 19 residues. V trimming: 4 bases; J trimming: 3 bases; junction bases outside the gene matches: 17. Germline CDR1 reads SGHRS; CDR2 reads YFSETQ. This chain's CDR3 is CASSPGTGGRLAGYYEQYF. CDR3 coding DNA: TGCGCCAGCAGCCCAGGGACAGGGGGCCGCCTAGCGGGTTACTACGAGCAGTACTTC.

The chain links TRBV27 to TRBJ1-1; D uncertain. The germline V gene has CDR1 MNHEY and CDR2 SMNVEV (reference sequence). Trimming pared 6 bases from V and 4 bases from J, leaving 9 bases between. The length of the CDR3 is 12 residues. CDR3 protein: CASRQLPTEAFF. CDR3 nucleotide sequence: TGTGCCAGCAGACAGTTACCCACTGAAGCTTTCTTT.

The chain links TRBV7-2 to TRBJ2-3; D is perhaps TRBD2 (6 bases). V was clipped by 8 bases and J by 5 bases, with 23 bases between them. Germline CDR1 and CDR2: SGHTA and FQGNSA. CDR3 size: 16 residues. For the CDR3, the DNA is TGTGCCAGCCTTAATCCAGTGCGGGGAAGTGGAGATACGCAGTATTTT. It encodes CASLNPVRGSGDTQYF. Supplemented by reference TRBV7-2 and TRBJ2-3, the full variable domain reads GAGVSQSPSNKVTEKGKDVELRCDPISGHTALYWYRQSLGQGLEFLIYFQGNSAPDKSGLPSDRFSAERTGGSVSTLTIQRTQQEDSAVYLCASLNPVRGSGDTQYFGPGTRLTVL.

The rearrangement uses TRBV5-4 and TRBJ2-7; D uncertain. V was trimmed by 0 bases and J by 2 bases, leaving 9 bases between them. The germline CDR1 and CDR2 sequences are SGHNT and YYREEE (reference sequence). This CDR3 has 14 amino acids. The CDR3 region is CASSLGKATYEQYF. CDR3 coding DNA: TGTGCCAGCAGCTTGGGAAAAGCCACCTACGAGCAGTACTTC.

Details on this clone: One end of the junction varies from germline; a read error may be responsible. This rearrangement joins TRBV7-7 to TRBJ2-2, with TRBD2 identical over 11 bases. Germline-derived CDR1 and CDR2 are SSHAT and FNYEAQ (reference sequence). The CDR3 spans 22 residues. DNA of the CDR3: TGTGCTAGCACCCGGTCGGCTAGCGGGAGGTCCCCCTCTACTTCGAACACCGGGGAGCTGTTTTTT. Amino acids: CASTRSASGRSPSTSNTGELFF.

The CDR3 loop reads CASSPHRGAEAFF. CDR3 in DNA: TGTGCCAGCAGCCCCCACCGGGGTGCTGAAGCTTTCTTT. This rearrangement joins TRBV3-1 (or the pseudogene TRBV3-2) to TRBJ1-1; D unresolved. Germline CDR1 and CDR2: LGHDT and YNNKEL (reference sequence). This CDR3 spans 13 amino acids. Trimming removed 4 bases from V and 6 bases from J, with 12 bases in between.

This chain joins TRBV18 and TRBJ2-7; D is perhaps TRBD2 (6 bases). V was cut by 0 bases and J by 0 bases, with 9 bases left in between. The CDR3 is 15 amino acids. CDR1 and CDR2 (germline): KGHSH, LQKENI. CDR3 DNA sequence: TGTGCCAGCTCACCACCGCGGGGCTCCTCCTACGAGCAGTACTTC. This gives the protein CASSPPRGSSYEQYF.

This clone showed up just once. This chain connects TRBV10-3 to TRBJ2-1; TRBD2 agrees at 11 bases. Germline V gene lookup returns CDR1 ENHRY and CDR2 SYGVKD. The V gene end was trimmed by 2 bases and the J gene end by 1 base; junction bases not matched to a gene: 10. CDR3 length equals 19 residues. The CDR3 reads CAISERVVAGGLSYNEQFF. The CDR3 DNA reads as TGTGCCATCAGTGAGAGGGTAGTAGCGGGAGGGCTATCCTACAATGAGCAGTTCTTC.

The CDR3 DNA reads as TGTGCCAGCAGTCAACCGGGGGGCGCTAACTCTGGAAACACCATATATTTT. Translation: CASSQPGGANSGNTIYF. The chain recombines TRBV6-6 with TRBJ1-3; tentative D call: TRBD1 (6 bases). The CDR3 is 17 amino acids. Trimming cost V 5 bases and J 0 bases, with 17 bases left between them. Germline V lookup: CDR1 MNHNY, CDR2 SVGAGI (reference sequence).

J is TRBJ1-3 and V is TRBV11-2; D call uncertain. The CDR3 spans 18 residues. CDR1 SGHAT and CDR2 FQNNGV come from the germline V gene. V lost 4 bases and J lost 4, with 23 bases in between. CDR3 protein: CASSSTPGFSGSGNTIYF. In DNA form, the CDR3 reads TGTGCCAGCAGCTCCACGCCTGGGTTCTCGGGGTCAGGAAACACCATATATTTT.

V usage is TRBV19 and J usage is TRBJ1-4, with 9 bases identical to TRBD1. The V gene's germline CDR1 is LNHDA and CDR2 SQIVND (reference sequence). CDR3 length: 17 amino acids. V shed 5 bases and J 11 bases; nucleotides not matched to a gene: 18. CDR3 bases: TGTGCCAGTAGTTGGCTGCCCTCGGGACAGGGTAGTCCGAAACTGTTTTTT. This codes for CASSWLPSGQGSPKLFF.

The chain has TRBV7-9 and TRBJ1-1, with a tentative D call TRBD1 (5 bases). Germline assignment: CDR1 SEHNR and CDR2 FQNEAQ (reference sequence). The CDR3 contains 13 residues. Trimming pared 7 bases from V and 3 bases from J, leaving 12 bases between. For the CDR3, the DNA is TGTGCCAGCACGAGGGGTTCGTACACTGAAGCTTTCTTT. This gives the protein CASTRGSYTEAFF.

This clone was recorded only once. This chain joins TRBV6-5 and TRBJ2-7; D is ambiguous. V shed 6 bases and J shed 2 bases, with 11 bases lying between them. The CDR3 has 13 residues. CDR1 is MNHEY, CDR2 SVGAGI, per germline. The CDR3 protein is CASSPGFPYEQYF. The CDR3 coding sequence is TGTGCCAGCAGCCCCGGGTTCCCCTACGAGCAGTACTTC.

This clone is a singleton in its sample. The chain recombines TRBV5-1 with TRBJ1-3; D is undetermined. Germline CDR1 reads SGHRS; CDR2 reads YFSETQ. V was shortened by 1 base and J by 0 bases, with 8 bases between the two germline ends. The CDR3 extends over 15 amino acids. CDR3 sequence (DNA): TGCGCCAGCAGCTTGAGGGAGAGCTCTGGAAACACCATATATTTT. This codes for CASSLRESSGNTIYF.

This clone has only a few counts. V gene TRBV27 combines with J gene TRBJ2-7, with no clear D. Trimming shortened V by 9 bases and J by 1 base, and 4 bases separated the two germline ends. The CDR3 covers 10 residues. Per the germline V gene, CDR1 is MNHEY and CDR2 is SMNVEV (reference sequence). The CDR3 spells CARYSYEQYF. CDR3 DNA sequence: TGTGCCAGGTATTCCTACGAGCAGTACTTC.

This clone was found a few times. The V call is TRBV19, the J call TRBJ1-3, with a possible D match to TRBD1 (6 bases). Germline CDR1 and CDR2: LNHDA and SQIVND (reference sequence). V lost 7 bases and J 0 bases, leaving 10 bases between the germline ends. The length of the CDR3 is 14 residues. The CDR3 region has the DNA TGTGCCAGTATCCTCAGGGGCTCTGGAAACACCATATATTTT. Protein sequence: CASILRGSGNTIYF.

This CDR3 is CASSSGGPGNTIYF. CDR3 nucleotides: TGTGCCAGCAGCTCCGGGGGGCCGGGAAACACCATATATTTT. This chain connects TRBV11-3 to TRBJ1-3, with a possible D match to TRBD1 (6 bases). V was trimmed by 4 bases and J by 4 bases, leaving 11 bases between them. CDR3 length: 14 amino acids. Germline V gene lookup returns CDR1 SGHNT and CDR2 YENEEA.

CDR3 in amino acids: CASSRLGQAYEQYF. CDR3 bases: TGTGCCAGCAGCCGATTGGGACAGGCCTACGAGCAGTACTTC. The rearrangement uses TRBV14 and TRBJ2-7; 8 bases map to TRBD1. There are 14 residues in the CDR3. The V gene end was trimmed by 4 bases and the J gene end by 2 bases; junction bases not matched to a gene: 4. The germline CDR1 and CDR2 sequences are SGHDN and FVKESK. The whole variable domain, filled in from reference TRBV14 and TRBJ2-7, reads EAGVTQFPSHSVIEKGQTVTLRCDPISGHDNLYWYRRVMGKEIKFLLHFVKESKQDESGMPNNRFLAERTGGTYSTLKVQPAELEDSGVYFCASSRLGQAYEQYFGPGTRLTVT.

This rearrangement joins TRBV25-1 to TRBJ2-7; D is ambiguous. The V gene lost 6 bases and the J gene lost 6 bases, with 12 bases spanning the gap. Germline assignment: CDR1 MGHDK and CDR2 SYGVNS. The CDR3 covers 12 residues. The CDR3 region has the DNA TGTGCCAGCAGCGATGACTTCTTCGAGCAGTACTTC. This codes for CASSDDFFEQYF.

The chain uses TRBV12-3 or TRBV12-4 and TRBJ1-3; D is ambiguous. V gave up 8 bases and J gave up 4 bases, with 9 bases separating them. CDR3 size: 12 residues. CDR3 sequence reads: CASGPQGNTIYF. The DNA for the CDR3 is TGTGCCAGCGGGCCTCAGGGAAACACCATATATTTT.

The chain combines TRBV27 with TRBJ1-6; D perhaps matches TRBD1 (5 bases). This CDR3 region has 15 residues. CDR1 and CDR2 from the germline V gene are MNHEY and SMNVEV (reference sequence). Deletions cut 2 bases from V and 7 bases from J, with 12 bases between. The CDR3 loop reads CASSLVRGRNSPLHF. CDR3 sequence (DNA): TGTGCCAGCAGTTTAGTAAGGGGCAGGAATTCACCCCTCCACTTT.

The J gene is TRBJ1-3, the V gene TRBV19, with 9 positions matching TRBD1. Trimming at V came to 7 bases and at J to 1 base, leaving 14 bases not matched to a gene. Per germline, CDR1 LNHDA and CDR2 SQIVND (reference sequence). The CDR3 extends over 18 amino acids. The CDR3 sequence: CASMSYGQGSLSGNTIYF. DNA of the CDR3: TGTGCCAGTATGAGCTACGGACAGGGGTCGTTGTCTGGAAACACCATATATTTT.

This rearrangement joins TRBV19 to TRBJ1-1, with 10 bases identical to TRBD1. The germline V gene has CDR1 LNHDA and CDR2 SQIVND (reference sequence). The CDR3 is made up of 15 amino acids. V shed 6 bases and J 1 base; nucleotides not matched to a gene: 5. CDR3 DNA: TGTGCCAGTAGATCCGGGACAGGGGCGAACACTGAAGCTTTCTTT. This codes for CASRSGTGANTEAFF.

The chain couples TRBV30 to TRBJ1-2; the D gene is possibly TRBD1 (5 bases). V shed 0 bases and J shed 4 bases, with 9 bases lying between them. Germline V CDR1 and CDR2: GTSNPN, SVGIG (reference sequence). CDR3 length: 13 residues. The CDR3: CAWSVGQGYGYTF. The CDR3 nucleotides are TGTGCCTGGAGTGTGGGGCAGGGCTATGGCTACACCTTC. The full variable domain, its missing parts supplied by reference TRBV30 and TRBJ1-2, is SQTIHQWPATLVQPVGSPLSLECTVEGTSNPNLYWYRQAAGRGLQLLFYSVGIGQISSEVPQNLSASRPQDRQFILSSKKLLLSDSGFYLCAWSVGQGYGYTFGSGTRLTVV.